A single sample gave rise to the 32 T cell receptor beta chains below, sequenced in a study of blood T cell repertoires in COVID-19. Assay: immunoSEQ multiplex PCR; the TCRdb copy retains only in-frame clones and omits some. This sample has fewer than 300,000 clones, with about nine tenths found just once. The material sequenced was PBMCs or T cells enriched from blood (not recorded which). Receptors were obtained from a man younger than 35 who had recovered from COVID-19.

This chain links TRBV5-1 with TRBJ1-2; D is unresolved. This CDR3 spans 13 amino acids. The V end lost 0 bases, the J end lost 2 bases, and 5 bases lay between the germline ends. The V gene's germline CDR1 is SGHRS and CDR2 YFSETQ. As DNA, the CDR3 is TGCGCCAGCAGCTTGGGCGGGAACTATGGCTACACCTTC. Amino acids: CASSLGGNYGYTF.

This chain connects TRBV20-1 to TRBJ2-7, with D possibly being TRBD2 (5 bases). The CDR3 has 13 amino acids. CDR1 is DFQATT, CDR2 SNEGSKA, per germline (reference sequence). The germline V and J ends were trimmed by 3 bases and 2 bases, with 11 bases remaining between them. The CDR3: CSASRKLAYEQYF. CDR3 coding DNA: TGCAGTGCTAGTAGGAAACTAGCCTACGAGCAGTACTTC.

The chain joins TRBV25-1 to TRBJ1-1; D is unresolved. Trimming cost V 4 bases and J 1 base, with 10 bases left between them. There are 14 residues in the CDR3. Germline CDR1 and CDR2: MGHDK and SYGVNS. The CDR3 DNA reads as TGTGCCAGCAGTGGGTTTGAGGCGAACACTGAAGCTTTCTTT. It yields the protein CASSGFEANTEAFF. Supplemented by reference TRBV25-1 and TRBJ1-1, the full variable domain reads EADIYQTPRYLVIGTGKKITLECSQTMGHDKMYWYQQDPGMELHLIHYSYGVNSTEKGDLSSESTVSRIRTEHFPLTLESARPSHTSQYLCASSGFEANTEAFFGQGTRLTVV.

CDR3 loop: CATSEASGTAPPDTQYF. Here the CDR3 DNA reads TGTGCCACCAGTGAGGCTAGCGGGACCGCCCCCCCAGATACGCAGTATTTT. The chain carries TRBV24-1 and TRBJ2-3; 9 bases map to TRBD2. Trimming removed 4 bases from V and 4 bases from J; junction bases left unmatched: 11. The CDR3 contains 17 residues. Germline CDR1 is KGHDR and CDR2 is SFDVKD.

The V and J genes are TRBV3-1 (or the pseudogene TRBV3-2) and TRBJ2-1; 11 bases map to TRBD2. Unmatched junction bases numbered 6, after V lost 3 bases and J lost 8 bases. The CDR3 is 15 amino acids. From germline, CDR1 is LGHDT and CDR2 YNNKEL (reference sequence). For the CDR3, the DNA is TGTGCCAGCAGCCACCCTAGCGGGGGGACGGATGAGCAGTTCTTC. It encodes CASSHPSGGTDEQFF.

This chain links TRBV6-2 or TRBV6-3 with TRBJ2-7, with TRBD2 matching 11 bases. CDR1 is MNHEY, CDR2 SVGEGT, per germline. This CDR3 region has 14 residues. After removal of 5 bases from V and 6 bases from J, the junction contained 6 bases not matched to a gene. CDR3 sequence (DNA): TGTGCCAGCAGTCCGGGACTAGCGGCCCGCGAGCAGTACTTC. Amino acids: CASSPGLAAREQYF.

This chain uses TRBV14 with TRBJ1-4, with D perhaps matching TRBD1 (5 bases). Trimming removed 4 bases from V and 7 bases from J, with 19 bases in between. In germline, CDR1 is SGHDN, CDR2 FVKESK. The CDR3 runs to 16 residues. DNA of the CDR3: TGTGCCAGCAGCCCCTTACTTCCAGGGAGGAGTGAAAAACTGTTTTTT. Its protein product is CASSPLLPGRSEKLFF.

The CDR3 region is CASSRTSGAMGGELFF. CDR3 sequence (DNA): TGTGCCAGCAGTCGGACTAGCGGGGCGATGGGCGGGGAGCTGTTTTTT. This chain joins TRBV2 and TRBJ2-2; 12 bases fit TRBD2. The germline CDR1 and CDR2 sequences are SNHLY and FYNNEI. Germline trimming cut 5 bases from V and 7 bases from J; bases unmatched to any gene: 8. This CDR3 is 16 amino acids long.

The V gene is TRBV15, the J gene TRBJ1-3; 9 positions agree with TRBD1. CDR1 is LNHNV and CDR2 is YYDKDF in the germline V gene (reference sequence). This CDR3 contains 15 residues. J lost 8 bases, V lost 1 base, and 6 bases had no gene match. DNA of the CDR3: TGTGCCACCAGCAGAGGACAGGGGGAGGCTGACACCATATATTTT. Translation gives CATSRGQGEADTIYF. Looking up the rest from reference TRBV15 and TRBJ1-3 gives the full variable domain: DAMVIQNPRYQVTQFGKPVTLSCSQTLNHNVMYWYQQKSSQAPKLLFHYYDKDFNNEADTPDNFQSRRPNTSFCFLDIRSPGLGDTAMYLCATSRGQGEADTIYFGEGSWLTVV.

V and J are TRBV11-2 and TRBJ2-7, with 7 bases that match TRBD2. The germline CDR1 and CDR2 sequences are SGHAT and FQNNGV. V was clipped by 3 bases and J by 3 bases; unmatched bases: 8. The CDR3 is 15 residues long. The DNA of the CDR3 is TGTGCCAGCAGCTTCCGAGGCGGGAGTGGCTACGAGCAGTACTTC. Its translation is CASSFRGGSGYEQYF.

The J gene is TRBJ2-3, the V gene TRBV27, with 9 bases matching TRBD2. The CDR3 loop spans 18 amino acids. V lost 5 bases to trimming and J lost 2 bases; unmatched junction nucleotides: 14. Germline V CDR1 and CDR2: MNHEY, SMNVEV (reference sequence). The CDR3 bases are TGTGCCAGCAGTCCAGATAGACTAGCGGAGACTCACACAGATACGCAGTATTTT. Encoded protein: CASSPDRLAETHTDTQYF.

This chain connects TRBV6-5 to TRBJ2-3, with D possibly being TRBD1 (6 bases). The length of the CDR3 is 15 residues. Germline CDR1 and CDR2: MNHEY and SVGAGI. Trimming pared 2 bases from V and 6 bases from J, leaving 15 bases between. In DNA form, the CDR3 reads TGTGCCAGCAGTTACCTGGCAGGGGAAAGGGATACGCAGTATTTT. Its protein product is CASSYLAGERDTQYF.

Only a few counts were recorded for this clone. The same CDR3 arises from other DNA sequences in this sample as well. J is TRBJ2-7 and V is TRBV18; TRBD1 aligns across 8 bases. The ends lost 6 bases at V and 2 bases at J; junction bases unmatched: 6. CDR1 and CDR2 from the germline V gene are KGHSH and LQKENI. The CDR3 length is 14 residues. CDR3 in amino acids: CASSPGQVTYEQYF. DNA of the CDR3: TGTGCCAGCTCCCCGGGACAGGTTACCTACGAGCAGTACTTC.

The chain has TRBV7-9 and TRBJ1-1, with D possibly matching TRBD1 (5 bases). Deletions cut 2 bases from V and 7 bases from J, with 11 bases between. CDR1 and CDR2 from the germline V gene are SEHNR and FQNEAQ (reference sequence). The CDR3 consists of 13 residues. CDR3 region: CASSLQGKGEAFF. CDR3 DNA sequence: TGTGCCAGCAGCTTACAGGGTAAGGGTGAAGCTTTCTTT.

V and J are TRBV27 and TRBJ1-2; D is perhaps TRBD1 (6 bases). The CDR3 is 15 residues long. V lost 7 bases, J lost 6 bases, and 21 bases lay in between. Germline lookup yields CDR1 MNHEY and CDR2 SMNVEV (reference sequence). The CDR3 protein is CASTGGAGDLDGYTF. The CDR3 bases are TGTGCCAGCACCGGGGGGGCAGGGGATTTGGATGGCTACACCTTC.

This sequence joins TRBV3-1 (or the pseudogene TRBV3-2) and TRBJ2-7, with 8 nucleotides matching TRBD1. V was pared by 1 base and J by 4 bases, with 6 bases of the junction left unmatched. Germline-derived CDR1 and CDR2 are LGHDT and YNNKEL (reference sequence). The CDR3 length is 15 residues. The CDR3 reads CASSQGRTGTYEQYF. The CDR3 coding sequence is TGTGCCAGCAGCCAAGGCCGGACAGGGACGTACGAGCAGTACTTC.

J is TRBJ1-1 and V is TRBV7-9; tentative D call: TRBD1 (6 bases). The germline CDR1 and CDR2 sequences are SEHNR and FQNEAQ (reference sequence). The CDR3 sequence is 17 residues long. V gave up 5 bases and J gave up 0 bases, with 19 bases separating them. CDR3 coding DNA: TGTGCCAGCAGCGCTGGTCGGACAGAAACACTGAACACTGAAGCTTTCTTT. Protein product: CASSAGRTETLNTEAFF.

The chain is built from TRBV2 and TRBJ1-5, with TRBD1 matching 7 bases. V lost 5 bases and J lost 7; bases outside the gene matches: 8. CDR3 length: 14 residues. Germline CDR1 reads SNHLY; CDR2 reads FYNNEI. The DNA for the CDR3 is TGTGCCAGCAGTCTAGACAGGGACGAGCAGCCCCAGCATTTT. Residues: CASSLDRDEQPQHF.

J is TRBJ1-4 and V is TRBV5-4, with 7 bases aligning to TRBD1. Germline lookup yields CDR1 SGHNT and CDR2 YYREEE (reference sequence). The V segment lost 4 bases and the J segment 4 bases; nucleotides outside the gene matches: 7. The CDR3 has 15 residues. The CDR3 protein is CASSQRTGLNEKLFF. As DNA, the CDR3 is TGTGCCAGCAGCCAGAGGACAGGCCTTAATGAAAAACTGTTTTTT.

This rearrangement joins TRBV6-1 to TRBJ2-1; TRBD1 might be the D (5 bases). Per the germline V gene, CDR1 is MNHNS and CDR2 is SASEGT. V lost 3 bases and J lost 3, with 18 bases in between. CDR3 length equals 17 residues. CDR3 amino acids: CASSEGLPQHYYNEQFF. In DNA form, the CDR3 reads TGTGCCAGCAGTGAGGGGCTACCCCAACACTACTACAATGAGCAGTTCTTC.

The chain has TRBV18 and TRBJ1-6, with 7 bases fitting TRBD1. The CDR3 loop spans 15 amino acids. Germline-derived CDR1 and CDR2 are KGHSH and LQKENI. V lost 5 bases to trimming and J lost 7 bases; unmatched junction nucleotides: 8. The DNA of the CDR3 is TGTGCCAGCTCATCGAACCGGGACAGCAATTCACCCCTCCACTTT. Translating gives CASSSNRDSNSPLHF.

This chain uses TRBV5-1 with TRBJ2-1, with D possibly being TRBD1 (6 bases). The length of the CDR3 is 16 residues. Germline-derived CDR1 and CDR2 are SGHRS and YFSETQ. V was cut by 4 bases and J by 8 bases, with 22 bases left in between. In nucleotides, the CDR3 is TGCGCCAGCAGCAACCACAGGGATAGGATAAGGTATGAGCAGTTCTTC. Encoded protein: CASSNHRDRIRYEQFF.

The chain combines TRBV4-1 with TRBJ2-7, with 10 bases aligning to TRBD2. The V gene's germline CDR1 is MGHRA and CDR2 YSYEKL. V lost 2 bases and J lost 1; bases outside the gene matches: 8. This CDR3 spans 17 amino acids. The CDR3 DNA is TGCGCCAGCAGCCAAAGTCTCACTAGCGGGGATTCCTACGAGCAGTACTTC. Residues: CASSQSLTSGDSYEQYF.

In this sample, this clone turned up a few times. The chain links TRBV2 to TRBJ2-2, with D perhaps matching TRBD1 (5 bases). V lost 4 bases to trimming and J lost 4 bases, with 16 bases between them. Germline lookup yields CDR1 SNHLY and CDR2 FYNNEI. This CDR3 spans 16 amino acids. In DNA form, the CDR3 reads TGTGCCAGCAGTGGAAGGGGTACATATAGCACCGGGGAGCTGTTTTTT. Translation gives CASSGRGTYSTGELFF. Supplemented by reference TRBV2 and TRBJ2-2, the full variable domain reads EPEVTQTPSHQVTQMGQEVILRCVPISNHLYFYWYRQILGQKVEFLVSFYNNEISEKSEIFDDQFSVERPDGSNFTLKIRSTKLEDSAMYFCASSGRGTYSTGELFFGEGSRLTVL.

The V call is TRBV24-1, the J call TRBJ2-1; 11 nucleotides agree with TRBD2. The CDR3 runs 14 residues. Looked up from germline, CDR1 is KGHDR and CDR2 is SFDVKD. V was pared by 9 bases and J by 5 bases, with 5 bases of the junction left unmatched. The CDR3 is CATATSGRDNEQFF. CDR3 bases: TGTGCCACCGCCACTAGCGGGAGAGACAATGAGCAGTTCTTC.

CDR3 region: CASSLAGLVNEQFF. In nucleotides, the CDR3 is TGTGCCAGCAGCTTAGCCGGACTAGTCAATGAGCAGTTCTTC. The rearrangement joins TRBV7-2 to TRBJ2-1, with 7 bases matching TRBD2. Germline V gives CDR1 SGHTA, CDR2 FQGNSA. This CDR3 is built from 14 residues. Losses at the gene ends were 0 bases for V and 6 bases for J; bases not matched to a gene: 2.

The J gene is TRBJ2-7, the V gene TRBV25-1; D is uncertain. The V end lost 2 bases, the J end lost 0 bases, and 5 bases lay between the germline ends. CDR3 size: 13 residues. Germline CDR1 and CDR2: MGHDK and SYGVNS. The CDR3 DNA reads TGTGCCAGCAGTGAACGTAACTCCTACGAGCAGTACTTC. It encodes CASSERNSYEQYF.

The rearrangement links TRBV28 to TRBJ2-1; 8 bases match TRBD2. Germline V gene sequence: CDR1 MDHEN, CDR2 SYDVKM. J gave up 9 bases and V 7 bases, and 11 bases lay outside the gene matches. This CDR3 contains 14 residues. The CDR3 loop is CASTPGTRASEQFF. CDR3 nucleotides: TGTGCCAGCACGCCGGGGACTAGAGCCTCTGAGCAGTTCTTC.

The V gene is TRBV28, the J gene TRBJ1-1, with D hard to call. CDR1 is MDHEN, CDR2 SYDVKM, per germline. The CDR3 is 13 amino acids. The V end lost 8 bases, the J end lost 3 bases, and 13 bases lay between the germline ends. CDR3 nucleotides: TGTGCCAGCGATGGTGGGCTGGACACTGAAGCTTTCTTT. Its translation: CASDGGLDTEAFF.

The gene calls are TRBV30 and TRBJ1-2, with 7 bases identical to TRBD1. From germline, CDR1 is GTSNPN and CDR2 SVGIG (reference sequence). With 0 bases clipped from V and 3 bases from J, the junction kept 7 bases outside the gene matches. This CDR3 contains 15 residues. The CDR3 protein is CAWSVGQGVDYGYTF. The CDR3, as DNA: TGTGCCTGGAGTGTAGGGCAGGGGGTTGACTATGGCTACACCTTC. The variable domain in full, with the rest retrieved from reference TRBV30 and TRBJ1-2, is SQTIHQWPATLVQPVGSPLSLECTVEGTSNPNLYWYRQAAGRGLQLLFYSVGIGQISSEVPQNLSASRPQDRQFILSSKKLLLSDSGFYLCAWSVGQGVDYGYTFGSGTRLTVV.

The CDR3 nucleotides are TGTGCCATCAGCGACGGGACAAAGTCTGAGCAGTACTTC. Protein sequence: CAISDGTKSEQYF. The chain employs TRBV10-3 and TRBJ2-7; maybe TRBD1 (6 bases). The CDR3 contains 13 residues. Germline V CDR1 and CDR2: ENHRY, SYGVKD. V shed 6 bases and J shed 7 bases, with 16 bases lying between them.

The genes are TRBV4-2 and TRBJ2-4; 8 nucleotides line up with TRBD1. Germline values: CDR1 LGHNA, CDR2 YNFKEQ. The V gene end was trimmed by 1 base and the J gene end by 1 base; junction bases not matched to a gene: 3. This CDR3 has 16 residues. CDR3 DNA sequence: TGTGCCAGCAGCCAAGGGACAGGGATGGCCAAAAACATTCAGTACTTC. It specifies CASSQGTGMAKNIQYF.